The present T cell receptor (beta chain) was sequenced within a study of blood T cell repertoires in COVID-19. At the level of the study: Acute-phase and convalescent COVID-19 samples originated in the United States, Italy and Spain.

This clone showed up just a few times. The germline V gene encodes CDR1 LNHDA and CDR2 SQIVND (reference sequence). The CDR3 loop spans 15 amino acids. J lost 4 bases, V lost 6 bases, and 10 bases had no gene match. Participant ages covered roughly 18 to 89 years across 25 or so US areas. Two negative PCRs, clearance, or symptom resolution characterized the recovered Cohort 3 donors. In the authors' workflow: Estimation of nucleated cell counts relied on the amplification of reference gene primers. Libraries were prepared by immunoSEQ multiplex PCR; TCRdb keeps only in-frame clonotypes and omits some of them. The V and J calls and clone size are taken from that table; D and trimming were inferred from the DNA. The sample holds approximately 260,000 clones, around 81% seen once.

V usage is TRBV19 and J usage is TRBJ2-7, with 9 bases lining up with TRBD1. This clonotype originated in a man in his forties or fifties who had recovered from COVID-19. What was sequenced was PBMCs or T cells enriched from blood (not recorded which). DNA for the CDR3: TGTGCCAGTAGCCGTACCGGGACAGGGTTGTACGAGCAGTACTTC. This codes for CASSRTGTGLYEQYF.